This entry features one TCR beta chain sequence. The antigen remains unidentified. The source of the sample is a study of cytomegalovirus exposure and HLA in healthy donors. Study-level points and caveats: Presence/absence comparisons presumed near-even sequencing depth among donors. Analysis was performed later, and it showed HLA-associated TCR beta chains to be more clonally expanded than equally common others. Sequencing had likely introduced a cluster of highly shared sequence variants as an artifact.

Germline V gives CDR1 MNHEY, CDR2 SVGAGI. The CDR3 sequence is 13 residues long. V shed 2 bases and J shed 6 bases, with 11 bases lying between them. Although they were nominally healthy when sampled, donors likely had unrecorded immune exposures. The primer mix had 60 Vbeta and 13 Jbeta primers. Sequenced by immunoSEQ multiplex PCR; TCRdb stores in-frame clones only, minus some. Here the sample spans over 20,000 clones, 70% being singletons. V gene TRBV6-5 combines with J gene TRBJ2-7; TRBD1 is a possible D gene (6 bases). What was sequenced was PBMCs. This sequence originates from a woman aged 45-60 years in good health and CMV-seronegative. Here the CDR3 DNA reads TGTGCCAGCAGTTACGCAGACAGGAGCGAGCAGTACTTC. Its translation: CASSYADRSEQYF.